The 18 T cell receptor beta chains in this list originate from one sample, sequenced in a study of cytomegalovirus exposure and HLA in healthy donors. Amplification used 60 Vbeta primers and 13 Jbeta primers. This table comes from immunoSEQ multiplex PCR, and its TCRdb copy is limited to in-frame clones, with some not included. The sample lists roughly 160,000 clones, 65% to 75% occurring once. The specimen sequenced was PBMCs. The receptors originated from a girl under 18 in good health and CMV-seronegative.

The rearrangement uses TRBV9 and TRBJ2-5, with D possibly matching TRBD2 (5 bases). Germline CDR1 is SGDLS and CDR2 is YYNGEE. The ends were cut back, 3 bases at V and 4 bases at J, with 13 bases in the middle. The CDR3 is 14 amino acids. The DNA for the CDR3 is TGTGCCAGCAGCGCTTATGCGGACTTAGAGACCCAGTACTTC. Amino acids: CASSAYADLETQYF.

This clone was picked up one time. CDR3 protein: CASSSPGQGTRAGANVLTF. CDR3 bases: TGCGCCAGCAGCTCCCCCGGACAGGGAACGAGAGCTGGGGCCAACGTCCTGACTTTC. The chain is built from TRBV5-1 and TRBJ2-6; 8 bases are shared with TRBD1. Losses at the gene ends were 3 bases for V and 2 bases for J; bases not matched to a gene: 13. The CDR3 spans 19 residues. Germline assignment: CDR1 SGHRS and CDR2 YFSETQ.

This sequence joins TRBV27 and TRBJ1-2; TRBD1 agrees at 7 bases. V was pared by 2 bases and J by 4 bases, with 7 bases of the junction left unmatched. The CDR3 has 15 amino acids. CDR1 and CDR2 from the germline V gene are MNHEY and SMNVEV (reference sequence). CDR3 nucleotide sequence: TGTGCCAGCAGTTTAACAACAGGGGATGTCTATGGCTACACCTTC. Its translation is CASSLTTGDVYGYTF.

The CDR3 nucleotides are TGCGCCAGCAGCTTGGAGGCGGGGAGGGCAGATACGCAGTATTTT. Residues: CASSLEAGRADTQYF. The chain links TRBV5-1 to TRBJ2-3; 7 bases align to TRBD2. Germline lookup yields CDR1 SGHRS and CDR2 YFSETQ. The CDR3 consists of 15 residues. The trim removed 0 bases at V and 4 bases at J, leaving 5 bases unmatched. Using reference TRBV5-1 and TRBJ2-3 for the parts outside the CDR3, the full variable domain is KAGVTQTPRYLIKTRGQQVTLSCSPISGHRSVSWYQQTPGQGLQFLFEYFSETQRNKGNFPGRFSGRQFSNSRSEMNVSTLELGDSALYLCASSLEAGRADTQYFGPGTRLTVL.

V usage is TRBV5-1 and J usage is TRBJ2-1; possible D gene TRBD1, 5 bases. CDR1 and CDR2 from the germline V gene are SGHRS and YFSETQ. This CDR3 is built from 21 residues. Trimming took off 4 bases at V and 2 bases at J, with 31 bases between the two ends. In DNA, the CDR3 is TGCGCCAGCAGCGCTCGGTCTGCGACAGCGAAAGATTTATTGACCTACAATGAGCAGTTCTTC. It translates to CASSARSATAKDLLTYNEQFF.

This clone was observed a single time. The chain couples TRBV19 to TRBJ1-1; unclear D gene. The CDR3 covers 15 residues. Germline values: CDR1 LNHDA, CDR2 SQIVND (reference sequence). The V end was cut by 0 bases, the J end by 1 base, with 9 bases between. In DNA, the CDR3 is TGTGCCAGTAGTATAGATCTTCGGGGGAACACTGAAGCTTTCTTT. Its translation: CASSIDLRGNTEAFF.

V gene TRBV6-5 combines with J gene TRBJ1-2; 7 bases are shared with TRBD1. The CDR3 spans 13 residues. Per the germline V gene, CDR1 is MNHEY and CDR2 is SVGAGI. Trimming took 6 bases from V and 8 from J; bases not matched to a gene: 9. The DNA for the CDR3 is TGTGCCAGCAGCTACGACAGGGTAGGAGGCTACACCTTC. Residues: CASSYDRVGGYTF.

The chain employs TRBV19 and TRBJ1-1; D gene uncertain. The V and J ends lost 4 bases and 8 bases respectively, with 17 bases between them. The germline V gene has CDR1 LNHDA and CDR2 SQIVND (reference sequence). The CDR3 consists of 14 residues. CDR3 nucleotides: TGTGCCAGTAGTACCCCACGATTTCAGTTCGAAGCTTTCTTT. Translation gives CASSTPRFQFEAFF.

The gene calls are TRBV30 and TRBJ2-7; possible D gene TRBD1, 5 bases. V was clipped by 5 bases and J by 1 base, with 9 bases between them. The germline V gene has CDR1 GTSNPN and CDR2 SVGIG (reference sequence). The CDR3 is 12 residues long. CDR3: CAWEAGSYEQYF. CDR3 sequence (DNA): TGTGCCTGGGAGGCAGGGTCCTACGAGCAGTACTTC. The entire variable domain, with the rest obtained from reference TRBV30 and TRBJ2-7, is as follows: SQTIHQWPATLVQPVGSPLSLECTVEGTSNPNLYWYRQAAGRGLQLLFYSVGIGQISSEVPQNLSASRPQDRQFILSSKKLLLSDSGFYLCAWEAGSYEQYFGPGTRLTVT.

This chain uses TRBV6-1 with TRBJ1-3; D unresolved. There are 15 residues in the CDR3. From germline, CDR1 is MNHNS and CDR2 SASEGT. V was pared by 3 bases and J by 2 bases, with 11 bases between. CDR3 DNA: TGTGCCAGCAGTGAGGGCAGGTGGACTGGAAACACCATATATTTT. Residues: CASSEGRWTGNTIYF.

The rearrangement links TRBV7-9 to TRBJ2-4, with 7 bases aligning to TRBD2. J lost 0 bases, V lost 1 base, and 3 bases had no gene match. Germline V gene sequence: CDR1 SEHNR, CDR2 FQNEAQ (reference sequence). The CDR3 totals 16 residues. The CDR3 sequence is CASSLVSGVAKNIQYF. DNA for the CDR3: TGTGCCAGCAGCTTAGTGAGCGGGGTAGCCAAAAACATTCAGTACTTC. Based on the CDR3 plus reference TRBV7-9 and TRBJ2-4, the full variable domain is DTGVSQNPRHKITKRGQNVTFRCDPISEHNRLYWYRQTLGQGPEFLTYFQNEAQLEKSRLLSDRFSAERPKGSFSTLEIQRTEQGDSAMYLCASSLVSGVAKNIQYFGAGTRLSVL.

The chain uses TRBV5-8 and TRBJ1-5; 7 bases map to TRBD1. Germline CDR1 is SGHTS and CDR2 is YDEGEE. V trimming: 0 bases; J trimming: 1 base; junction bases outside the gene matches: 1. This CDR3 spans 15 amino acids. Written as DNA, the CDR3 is TGTGCCAGCAGCTTGGGACAGGGAAGCAATCAGCCCCAGCATTTT. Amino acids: CASSLGQGSNQPQHF.

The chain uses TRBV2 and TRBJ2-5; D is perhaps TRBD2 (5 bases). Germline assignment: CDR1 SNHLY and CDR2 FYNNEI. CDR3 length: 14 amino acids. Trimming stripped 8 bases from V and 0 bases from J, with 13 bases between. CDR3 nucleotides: TGTGCCAGCCACCCGGGAAAATACCAAGAGACCCAGTACTTC. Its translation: CASHPGKYQETQYF.

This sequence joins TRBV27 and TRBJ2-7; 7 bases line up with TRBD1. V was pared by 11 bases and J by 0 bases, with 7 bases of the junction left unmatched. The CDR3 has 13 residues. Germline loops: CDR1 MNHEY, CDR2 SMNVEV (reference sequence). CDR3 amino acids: CAVRTGYSYEQYF. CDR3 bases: TGTGCCGTCAGGACAGGATACTCCTACGAGCAGTACTTC.

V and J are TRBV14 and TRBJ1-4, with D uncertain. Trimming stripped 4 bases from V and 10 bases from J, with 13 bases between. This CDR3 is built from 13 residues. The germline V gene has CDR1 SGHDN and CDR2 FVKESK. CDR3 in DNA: TGTGCCAGCAGCCCCTACACAGAAGGAAAACTGTTTTTT. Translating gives CASSPYTEGKLFF. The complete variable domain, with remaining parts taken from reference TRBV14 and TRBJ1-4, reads EAGVTQFPSHSVIEKGQTVTLRCDPISGHDNLYWYRRVMGKEIKFLLHFVKESKQDESGMPNNRFLAERTGGTYSTLKVQPAELEDSGVYFCASSPYTEGKLFFGSGTQLSVL.

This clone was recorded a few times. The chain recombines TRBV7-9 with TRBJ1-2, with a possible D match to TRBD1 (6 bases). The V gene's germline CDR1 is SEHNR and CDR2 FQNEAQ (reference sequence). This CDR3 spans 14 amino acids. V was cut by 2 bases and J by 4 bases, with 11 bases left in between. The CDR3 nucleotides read TGTGCCAGCAGCTTAAAGACAGGCAGCTATGGCTACACCTTC. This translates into CASSLKTGSYGYTF.

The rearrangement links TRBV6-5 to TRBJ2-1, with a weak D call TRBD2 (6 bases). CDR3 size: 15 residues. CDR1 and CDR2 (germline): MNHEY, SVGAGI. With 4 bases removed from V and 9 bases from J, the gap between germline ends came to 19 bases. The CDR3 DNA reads TGTGCCAGCAGTTCCGCTGACAGACCCGGGGGTGAGCAGTTCTTC. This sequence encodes CASSSADRPGGEQFF.

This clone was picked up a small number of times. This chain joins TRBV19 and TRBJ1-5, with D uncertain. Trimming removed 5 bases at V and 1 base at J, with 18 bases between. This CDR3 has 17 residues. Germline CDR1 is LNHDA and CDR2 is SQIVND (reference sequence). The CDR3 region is CASSLLSGSKSNQPQHF. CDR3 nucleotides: TGTGCCAGTAGTTTACTCTCGGGAAGTAAGAGCAATCAGCCCCAGCATTTT.